Each of the 8 T cell receptor beta chains below was sequenced from the same sample in a study of T cell clonality in common variable immunodeficiency. Study-wide points: Fewer deletions and N-nucleotide insertions were reportedly seen in common variable immunodeficiency TCR beta sequences.

What these receptors recognize is not known. Repertoires were generated with immunoSEQ multiplex PCR, while TCRdb's copy carries only in-frame clones and drops some. Observed are about 34,000 clones, no singletons, with the top ten taking 25% to 30%. The specimen sequenced was peripheral blood mononuclear cells. The receptors originated from a human donor with common variable immunodeficiency.

There are many counts of this clone. CDR3 sequence: CASSQDRWSSYEQYF. The CDR3 DNA, read in part, is TGTGCCAGTAGCCAAGACAGGTGGAGCTCCTACGAG. The chain joins TRBV19 to TRBJ2-7, with a weak D call TRBD1 (6 bases). The read finishes 3 residues shy of the CDR3 end, and the germline J gene is used to complete it. CDR3 length equals 15 residues. Looked up from germline, CDR1 is LNHDA and CDR2 is SQIVND (reference sequence). Trimming stripped 6 bases from V and 0 bases from J, with 15 bases between.

This clone was found many times. The CDR3 extends 3 residues past the end of the read, so its final part is completed from the germline J gene. The chain combines TRBV30 with TRBJ2-3; D not resolved. V was cut by 5 bases and J by 2 bases, with 11 bases left in between. Germline V lookup: CDR1 GTSNPN, CDR2 SVGIG (reference sequence). The length of the CDR3 is 13 residues. The CDR3 sequence is CAWGEQSTDTQYF. The CDR3 bases that were read are TGTGCCTGGGGAGAACAGTCCACAGATACG.

This clone was picked up a small number of times. The CDR3 end falls 3 residues outside the read, so it is completed with the germline J gene. The chain combines TRBV2 with TRBJ1-5, with 8 positions matching TRBD1. The length of the CDR3 is 14 residues. V lost 2 bases and J lost 4; bases outside the gene matches: 1. Germline V gene sequence: CDR1 SNHLY, CDR2 FYNNEI. The DNA read from the CDR3 is TGTGCCAGCAGTGAACAGGGGGCGAATCAGCCC. It translates to CASSEQGANQP. The whole CDR3 protein is CASSEQGANQPQHF.

In its sample, this clone was seen a few times. The CDR3 goes on 3 residues after the read ends, and that part is filled in from the germline J gene. Additional DNA sequences in this sample encode the identical CDR3. The chain uses TRBV6-2 or TRBV6-3 and TRBJ1-5, with 10 bases identical to TRBD1. Unmatched junction bases numbered 9, after V lost 4 bases and J lost 3 bases. Germline CDR1 reads MNHEY; CDR2 reads SVGEGT. The CDR3 is 17 amino acids. CDR3 loop: CASSSRDRGGNNQPQHF. CDR3 bases read: TGTGCCAGCAGTTCGCGGGACAGGGGTGGGAACAATCAGCCC.

This clone was observed at least ten times. The read ends 3 residues before the CDR3 terminus; that terminus is restored from the germline J gene. This chain joins TRBV6-1 and TRBJ2-7; D is undetermined. The CDR3 is 13 residues long. The germline gives CDR1 MNHNS, CDR2 SASEGT. V was pared by 1 base and J by 3 bases, with 7 bases between. The CDR3 reads CASSEVTNYEQYF. CDR3 DNA, as far as it was read: TGTGCCAGCAGTGAAGTCACAAACTACGAG.

This clone was counted ten times or more. The read terminates 3 residues ahead of where the CDR3 ends, so the germline J gene completes it. This chain connects TRBV19 to TRBJ2-3; tentative D call: TRBD2 (5 bases). V was clipped by 0 bases and J by 0 bases, with 7 bases between them. This CDR3 is 15 amino acids long. Germline V gene lookup returns CDR1 LNHDA and CDR2 SQIVND (reference sequence). CDR3 bases read: TGTGCCAGTAGTATAGATCGAGGGAGCACAGATACG. Translation: CASSIDRGSTDT. The entire CDR3 is CASSIDRGSTDTQYF.

This clone was observed many times. Sequencing ends 3 residues short of the CDR3 end; the germline J gene provides the rest. The rearrangement links TRBV7-3 to TRBJ2-1, with 7 positions matching TRBD1. Germline V gene data show CDR1 as SGHTA and CDR2 as FQGTGA. V shed 6 bases, J shed 8 bases, and the junction held 19 bases outside the gene matches. This CDR3 region has 17 residues. The chain's CDR3 is CASSIRIPRQGGHEQFF. The CDR3 DNA, read in part, is TGTGCCAGCAGTATCCGGATCCCTCGACAGGGCGGCCATGAG.

This clone was seen at least ten times. The read terminates 3 residues before the CDR3 end, so the remaining end is supplied by the germline J gene. The V gene is TRBV7-2, the J gene TRBJ2-1; 8 bases align to TRBD1. The CDR3 sequence is 13 residues long. Per germline, CDR1 SGHTA and CDR2 FQGNSA. V trimming: 5 bases; J trimming: 6 bases; junction bases outside the gene matches: 3. The CDR3 DNA, read in part, is TGTGCCAGCAGCCCCGACAGGGGCAATGAG. This codes for CASSPDRGNE. The whole CDR3 sequence is CASSPDRGNEQFF.